The rows below give T cell receptor beta chains drawn from one sample of a study of radiation and T cells in renal cell carcinoma. Libraries were prepared by immunoSEQ multiplex PCR; TCRdb keeps only in-frame clonotypes and omits some of them. The top ten hold roughly 2.2% of the sample, which has about 73,000 clones, around four fifths seen once. Sequences were derived from blood, sampled from a patient whose treatment included radiotherapy and nephrectomy. The receptors originated from a woman aged 60-75 years with renal cell carcinoma. Both conserved end residues are trimmed from each CDR3. Clone size, where shown, is once, few, many, or a class for clones that have expanded.

V gene,J gene,clone size,CDR3 protein
TRBV9,TRBJ1-2,-,ASSVEREGGRYGYT
TRBV18,TRBJ1-2,-,ASSPGDFDYGYT
TRBV7-9,TRBJ2-5,-,ASSLAQGLEETQY
TRBV11-2,TRBJ2-3,once,ASSPGPGLGADTQY
TRBV5-6,TRBJ1-5,once,ASSTGQNNQPQH
TRBV27,TRBJ2-7,-,ATTSRWGPLTYEQY
TRBV6-1,TRBJ2-1,-,ASTQGGGGEQF
TRBV5-1,TRBJ2-2,once,ASSLEVGANTGELF
TRBV19,TRBJ1-2,once,ASSGQGFGYT
TRBV28,TRBJ2-3,once,ASSFPGTDTQY
TRBV27,TRBJ2-3,-,ASSLLKGSGGTQY
TRBV19,TRBJ1-2,once,ASSPTRGARYGYT
TRBV30,TRBJ2-7,-,AWSVIRGRYEQY
TRBV11-2,TRBJ1-1,once,ASSLVGQGRTEAF
TRBV7-2,TRBJ2-5,-,ASSFRTGEETQY
TRBV5-4,TRBJ2-1,-,ASSPGLAGQAYNEQF
TRBV10-3,TRBJ2-1,-,AISPAGLAGVAEQF
TRBV6-6,TRBJ2-3,-,ASSYSPGDTQY
TRBV5-4,TRBJ2-7,-,ASSPGTGGSYEQY
TRBV6-6,TRBJ1-5,once,ASNQQGGGQPQH
TRBV4-1,TRBJ1-2,few,ASSQEGGGYGYT
TRBV6-1,TRBJ2-7,-,ASSGADSYEQY
TRBV7-8,TRBJ1-3,-,ASSSPGQLSGNTIY
TRBV5-1,TRBJ2-5,-,ASSPTPETQY
TRBV2,TRBJ2-5,-,AILGLYRETQY
TRBV7-6,TRBJ1-1,-,ASSLAGAANTEAF
TRBV6-6,TRBJ1-1,-,ASSYPAAEAF
TRBV18,TRBJ2-6,-,ASSPGGTGANVLT
TRBV5-5,TRBJ2-7,-,ASSLVGGEQY
TRBV5-1,TRBJ2-1,-,ASSIPGQANEQF
TRBV11-2,TRBJ2-5,-,ASSLSPPGVQY
TRBV2,TRBJ2-1,once,ASSKDGGIDEQF
TRBV25-1,TRBJ2-4,-,ASSEGSHRLAKNIQY
TRBV5-6,TRBJ2-1,-,ASSPGTAYNEQF
TRBV11-1,TRBJ2-1,-,ASSLVGRFSYNEQF
TRBV5-6,TRBJ2-1,-,ASSFGGYQF
TRBV4-1,TRBJ2-2,-,ASSPFTGELF
TRBV19,TRBJ1-6,once,ASSIGGSSYNSPLH
TRBV4-1,TRBJ1-1,-,ASSRSPGQQNTEAF
TRBV4-1,TRBJ2-1,-,ASSPGTSGLYNEQF
TRBV18,TRBJ1-1,-,ASSPQGGIAEAF
TRBV5-8,TRBJ2-7,-,ASSLVLARSYEQY
TRBV7-9,TRBJ2-3,-,ASSFTRTGGVMNTQY
TRBV28,TRBJ2-1,-,ASSWINEQF
TRBV28,TRBJ1-5,-,ASTTGGNQPQH
TRBV9,TRBJ1-3,once,ASSVGTVSGSTIY
TRBV6-6,TRBJ1-1,-,ASSYSKREMNTEAF
TRBV27,TRBJ1-1,-,ASTGWGDTEAF
TRBV6-4,TRBJ1-6,-,ASRETGPIINSPLH
TRBV29-1,TRBJ2-7,few,SVELKGGDEQY
TRBV11-2,TRBJ2-7,-,ASSFENWGTDYEQY
TRBV5-4,TRBJ2-3,-,ASRVRQGSTDTQY
TRBV4-1,TRBJ1-2,once,ASSQGYRGNYGYT
TRBV5-6,TRBJ1-1,few,ASSLVRLNTEAF
TRBV2,TRBJ2-3,few,ASSERTGGTDTQY